The rows below give T cell receptor beta chains drawn from one sample of a study of OX40 agonist ivuxolimab in advanced cancers. Sequencing used immunoSEQ multiplex PCR; TCRdb keeps in-frame clones, though not all of them. The data hold roughly 48,000 clones, with approximately 83% observed a single time. Sequences were derived from CD4+ or CD8+ T cells sorted from blood, sampled in a trial of the OX40 agonist ivuxolimab. Receptors originate from an adult with an advanced solid tumor such as melanoma, head and neck, liver or kidney cancer. The CDR3 runs from the conserved cysteine through the conserved F or W.

v_call: TRBV2; j_call: TRBJ1-1; cdr3_aa: CASSPGQGLNAFF
v_call: TRBV11-2; j_call: TRBJ1-3; cdr3_aa: CASSFTRRRLSGNTIYF
v_call: TRBV2; j_call: TRBJ1-2; cdr3_aa: CASSDSGIYGYTF
v_call: TRBV2; j_call: TRBJ2-1; cdr3_aa: CASSPVLARGSQFF
v_call: TRBV18; j_call: TRBJ1-1; cdr3_aa: CASSPAPNTEAFF
v_call: TRBV4-1; j_call: TRBJ1-2; cdr3_aa: CASSQEGTQVGYTF
v_call: TRBV9; j_call: TRBJ2-3; cdr3_aa: CASSVSGRDTQYF
v_call: TRBV6-5; j_call: TRBJ2-3; cdr3_aa: CASIFGLQMKDTQYF
v_call: TRBV7-9; j_call: TRBJ2-7; cdr3_aa: CASRTGGGNYEQYF
v_call: TRBV4-1; j_call: TRBJ2-1; cdr3_aa: CASSQVTSGHNEQFF
v_call: TRBV30; j_call: TRBJ1-2; cdr3_aa: CAWSGQGGNYGYTF
v_call: TRBV7-9; j_call: TRBJ1-1; cdr3_aa: CASSRHVGNTEAFF
v_call: TRBV5-1; j_call: TRBJ1-4; cdr3_aa: CASSFQGGEKLFF
v_call: TRBV7-9; j_call: TRBJ1-1; cdr3_aa: CASSPPGGIGTEAFF
v_call: TRBV25-1; j_call: TRBJ2-2; cdr3_aa: CASRKTGELFF